This T cell receptor (beta chain) originates from a study of blood T cells in healthy people across ages. A second PCR, run for about 7 to 11 cycles, used a sample-barcoded 5' primer plus a J-beta primer mix. TCRdb called the 5' RACE reads again in MiXCR, with one record for every CDR3 protein. The sample has roughly 800,000 distinct CDR3 sequences, around 25% seen once. The junction had 10 bases not matched to a gene; V was cut back by 7 bases and J by 5 bases. Germline V gene sequence: CDR1 SEHNR, CDR2 FQNEAQ (reference sequence). The length of the CDR3 is 14 residues. This clonotype was recorded many times. The sample was also linked to a second study, of T cells of mothers and their children.

The sample consisted of blood. The TCR sequence derives from a boy between 10 and 17 years old in good health. The chain is built from TRBV7-9 and TRBJ2-5, with 7 bases fitting TRBD2. The CDR3 sequence: CASTLSGREETQYF. DNA of the CDR3: TGTGCCAGCACCCTTTCAGGGAGGGAGGAGACCCAGTACTTC.